The source of this T cell receptor (beta chain) is a study of shared clonotypes between healthy human individuals. The study enrolled healthy HIV-negative adults without recent acute infections or vaccinations as donors. CD4+ cells underwent separation, giving CD45RA+ naive and CD45RA-negative memory subsets. Authors' methods: ImmunoSEQ yielded junction-only sequences lacking quality scores, so filtering differed. Some clones are missing from TCRdb's copy, which holds only in-frame ones; the method was immunoSEQ multiplex PCR. The D gene and trimming were derived from the DNA, and the V and J assignments and clone size from that table. The top ten hold approximately 0.067% of the sample, which has more than 400,000 clones, approximately 94% seen once. The origin of this receptor is a woman aged 25 to 39 in good health. The sample was naive CD4+ T cells sorted from blood. The subset denotes: CD45RA+ positively selected.

Here the CDR3 DNA reads TGTGCCATCAGTGATCTCGGGACAGTGAATAATTCACCCCTCCACTTT. Its translation is CAISDLGTVNNSPLHF. V usage is TRBV10-3 and J usage is TRBJ1-6; 7 bases line up with TRBD1. This CDR3 has 16 amino acids. Germline CDR1 reads ENHRY; CDR2 reads SYGVKD. Germline trimming cut 3 bases from V and 5 bases from J; bases unmatched to any gene: 7.